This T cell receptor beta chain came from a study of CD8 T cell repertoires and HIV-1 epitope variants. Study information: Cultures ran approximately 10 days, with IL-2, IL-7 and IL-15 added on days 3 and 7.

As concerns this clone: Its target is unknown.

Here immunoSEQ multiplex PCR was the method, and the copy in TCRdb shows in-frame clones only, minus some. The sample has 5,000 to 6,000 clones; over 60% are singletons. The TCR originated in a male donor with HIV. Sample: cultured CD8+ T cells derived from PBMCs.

CDR3 region: CASSEGARYEQYF. The CDR3 DNA is TGTGCCAGCAGTGAAGGGGCACGCTACGAGCAGTACTTC. The rearrangement links TRBV2 to TRBJ2-7; D unresolved. This CDR3 has 13 residues. Trimming shortened V by 1 base and J by 3 bases, and 7 bases separated the two germline ends. Germline lookup yields CDR1 SNHLY and CDR2 FYNNEI.